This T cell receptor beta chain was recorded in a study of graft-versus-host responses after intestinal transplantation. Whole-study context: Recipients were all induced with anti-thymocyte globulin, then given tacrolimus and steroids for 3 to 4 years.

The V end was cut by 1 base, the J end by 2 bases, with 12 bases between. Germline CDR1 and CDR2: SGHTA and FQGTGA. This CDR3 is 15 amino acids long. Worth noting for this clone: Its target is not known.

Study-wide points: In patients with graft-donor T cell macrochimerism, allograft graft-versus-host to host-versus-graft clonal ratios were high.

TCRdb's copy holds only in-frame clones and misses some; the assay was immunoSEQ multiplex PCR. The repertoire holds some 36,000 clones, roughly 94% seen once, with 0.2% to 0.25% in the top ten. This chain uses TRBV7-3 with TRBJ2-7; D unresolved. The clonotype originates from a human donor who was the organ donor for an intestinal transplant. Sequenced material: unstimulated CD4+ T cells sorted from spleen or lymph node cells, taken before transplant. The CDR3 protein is CASSLRPGSTYEQYF. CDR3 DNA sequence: TGTGCCAGCAGCTTAAGGCCAGGTTCGACCTACGAGCAGTACTTC.